This TCR beta chain emerged from a study of shared clonotypes between healthy human individuals. This CDR3 region has 18 residues. CDR1 LNHDA and CDR2 SQIVND come from the germline V gene (reference sequence). V gave up 6 bases and J gave up 0 bases, with 22 bases separating them. Each subset's genomic DNA was split evenly across several immunoSEQ plates. Sorted subsets were amplified in replicate PCRs using around 200 ng DNA, about 30,000 T cell genomes. TCRdb keeps only in-frame clones here, not all; method: immunoSEQ multiplex PCR. The sample has 2 million to 3 million clones, around nine tenths seen once.

Material for sequencing was naive CD4+ T cells sorted from blood. Subset in this sample: CD45RA+ positively selected. The chain is built from TRBV19 and TRBJ2-3, with D possibly called TRBD1 or TRBD2 (5 bases each). This TCR came from a young man in good health. The CDR3 DNA sequence: TGTGCCAGTAGGGACCGCCCCTGGGACGGGACGAGCACAGATACGCAGTATTTT. It codes for CASRDRPWDGTSTDTQYF.